What follows are 17 T cell receptor beta chains derived from one specimen sequenced in a study of blood T cell repertoires in COVID-19. Repertoires were generated with immunoSEQ multiplex PCR, while TCRdb's copy carries only in-frame clones and drops some. The sample includes more than 150,000 clones, around 83% of them seen just once. The sample taken for sequencing was peripheral blood. Every receptor here comes from a man between 45 and 60 years old with active or convalescent COVID-19.

This clone has a single count. The V call is TRBV14, the J call TRBJ2-7; 9 nucleotides agree with TRBD1. From germline, CDR1 is SGHDN and CDR2 FVKESK. This CDR3 contains 14 residues. V was pared by 3 bases and J by 3 bases, with 3 bases of the junction left unmatched. The CDR3 protein is CASSQGQGGYEQYF. In nucleotides, the CDR3 is TGTGCCAGCAGCCAGGGACAGGGCGGCTACGAGCAGTACTTC.

This chain links TRBV12-3 or TRBV12-4 with TRBJ2-1, with TRBD1 matching over 8 bases. The CDR3 runs to 13 residues. J gave up 8 bases and V 5 bases, and 5 bases lay outside the gene matches. CDR3 sequence (DNA): TGTGCCAGCAGTATGGACAGGGCTCATGAGCAGTTCTTC. This codes for CASSMDRAHEQFF.

The chain combines TRBV6-1 with TRBJ2-1; 7 bases align to TRBD2. Germline V gene sequence: CDR1 MNHNS, CDR2 SASEGT. This CDR3 has 16 residues. V trimming: 3 bases; J trimming: 2 bases; junction bases outside the gene matches: 7. CDR3 region: CASSENLADPYNEQFF. For the CDR3, the DNA is TGTGCCAGCAGTGAGAACCTAGCGGACCCCTACAATGAGCAGTTCTTC.

The chain combines TRBV6-5 with TRBJ2-5, with D perhaps matching TRBD1 (5 bases). The V gene's germline CDR1 is MNHEY and CDR2 SVGAGI. The CDR3 is 13 residues long. V was cut by 0 bases and J by 5 bases, with 7 bases left in between. As DNA, the CDR3 is TGTGCCAGCAGTTACTCGGGGCCGGAGACCCAGTACTTC. It yields the protein CASSYSGPETQYF.

This clone came up once. V is TRBV2 and J is TRBJ1-6; possibly TRBD1 for D (5 bases). The CDR3 loop spans 12 amino acids. V dropped 6 bases and J dropped 8 bases, with 8 bases sitting between them. Germline assignment: CDR1 SNHLY and CDR2 FYNNEI. CDR3 sequence: CASSQGHSPLHF. CDR3 coding DNA: TGTGCCAGCAGCCAGGGTCATTCACCCCTCCACTTT. Together with reference TRBV2 and TRBJ1-6, the CDR3 gives the full variable domain: EPEVTQTPSHQVTQMGQEVILRCVPISNHLYFYWYRQILGQKVEFLVSFYNNEISEKSEIFDDQFSVERPDGSNFTLKIRSTKLEDSAMYFCASSQGHSPLHFGNGTRLTVT.

The chain recombines TRBV4-2 with TRBJ1-2, with a possible D match to TRBD1 (6 bases). The germline CDR1 and CDR2 sequences are LGHNA and YNFKEQ. The V and J ends lost 1 base and 4 bases respectively, with 13 bases between them. The CDR3 totals 15 residues. The chain's CDR3 is CASSQVSVTGYGYTF. For the CDR3, the DNA is TGTGCCAGCAGCCAAGTGAGTGTGACAGGCTATGGCTACACCTTC.

This rearrangement joins TRBV5-6 to TRBJ2-7, with a weak D call TRBD1 (6 bases). CDR3 length: 14 residues. V lost 0 bases and J 7 bases, leaving 14 bases between the germline ends. Germline V lookup: CDR1 SGHDT, CDR2 YYEEEE. Written as DNA, the CDR3 is TGTGCCAGCAGCTTGGGCCGGCAGGGGTGGGAGCAGTACTTC. Translating gives CASSLGRQGWEQYF.

This chain joins TRBV5-1 and TRBJ1-3; a weak D match, TRBD1 (5 bases). The CDR3 is made up of 14 amino acids. The V end lost 4 bases, the J end lost 2 bases, and 10 bases lay between the germline ends. Germline V lookup: CDR1 SGHRS, CDR2 YFSETQ. CDR3 loop: CASSLSGAGNTIYF. In DNA form, the CDR3 reads TGCGCCAGCAGCCTTTCGGGGGCTGGAAACACCATATATTTT.

V and J are TRBV9 and TRBJ2-5; maybe TRBD1 (6 bases). The V gene lost 1 base and the J gene lost 6 bases, with 13 bases spanning the gap. The V gene's germline CDR1 is SGDLS and CDR2 YYNGEE. The CDR3 contains 14 residues. The CDR3 DNA reads TGTGCCAGCAGCGTACAAACAGGGTTGCAGACCCAGTACTTC. It encodes CASSVQTGLQTQYF.

This chain connects TRBV2 to TRBJ1-1; D is ambiguous. V gave up 1 base and J gave up 8 bases, with 11 bases separating them. CDR3 length equals 13 residues. Germline-derived CDR1 and CDR2 are SNHLY and FYNNEI. CDR3 amino acids: CASSEGFTVEAFF. In DNA form, the CDR3 reads TGTGCCAGCAGTGAAGGGTTCACAGTCGAAGCTTTCTTT.

V gene TRBV5-1 combines with J gene TRBJ1-1; D not certain. V lost 0 bases and J lost 7, with 16 bases in between. Germline CDR1 SGHRS, CDR2 YFSETQ. There are 15 residues in the CDR3. The CDR3, as DNA: TGCGCCAGCAGCTTGGAATTAGAGACAATCGGTGAAGCTTTCTTT. Translation gives CASSLELETIGEAFF.

V is TRBV9 and J is TRBJ2-1; TRBD1 agrees at 8 bases. The junction had 8 bases not matched to a gene; V was cut back by 6 bases and J by 3 bases. The CDR3 is 15 residues long. CDR1 is SGDLS, CDR2 YYNGEE, per germline. As DNA, the CDR3 is TGTGCCAGCACCCCCGGACAGGGTAGCTACAATGAGCAGTTCTTC. Residues: CASTPGQGSYNEQFF.

The chain joins TRBV4-3 to TRBJ1-3; D gene uncertain. Trimming removed 4 bases at V and 3 bases at J, with 10 bases between. Per the germline V gene, CDR1 is LGHNA and CDR2 is YSLEER. CDR3 length: 14 amino acids. The DNA for the CDR3 is TGCGCCAGCAGCCCTAGTGTAATTGGAAACACCATATATTTT. Encoded protein: CASSPSVIGNTIYF.

The V gene is TRBV3-1 (or the pseudogene TRBV3-2), the J gene TRBJ1-5; D is undetermined. The CDR3 has 13 residues. V was trimmed by 4 bases and J by 3 bases, leaving 7 bases between them. From germline, CDR1 is LGHDT and CDR2 YNNKEL (reference sequence). The CDR3 loop is CASSPVPNQPQHF. The CDR3 bases are TGTGCCAGCAGCCCAGTTCCCAATCAGCCCCAGCATTTT.

The chain's CDR3 is CATSDFSTSGVTGELFF. The DNA of the CDR3 is TGTGCCACCAGTGATTTTTCGACGAGCGGGGTAACCGGGGAGCTGTTTTTT. This chain connects TRBV24-1 to TRBJ2-2; the match to TRBD2 covers 7 bases. Germline V gene sequence: CDR1 KGHDR, CDR2 SFDVKD. This CDR3 has 17 residues. With V trimmed by 1 base and J by 5 bases, 9 bases remained unmatched.

The chain employs TRBV19 and TRBJ1-1; 7 positions agree with TRBD1. The CDR3 is 14 residues long. Germline V gives CDR1 LNHDA, CDR2 SQIVND (reference sequence). The J segment lost 8 bases and the V segment lost 5 bases, leaving 11 bases of the junction unmatched. The CDR3 DNA reads TGTGCCAGTAGTTTGGCGGGACAGAGGAAAGAAGCTTTCTTT. Its protein product is CASSLAGQRKEAFF. Variable domain in full (rest from reference TRBV19 and TRBJ1-1): DGGITQSPKYLFRKEGQNVTLSCEQNLNHDAMYWYRQDPGQGLRLIYYSQIVNDFQKGDIAEGYSVSREKKESFPLTVTSAQKNPTAFYLCASSLAGQRKEAFFGQGTRLTVV.

The chain has TRBV5-1 and TRBJ1-3; TRBD1 matches at 8 bases. The CDR3 consists of 16 residues. The germline V gene has CDR1 SGHRS and CDR2 YFSETQ. Losses at the gene ends were 0 bases for V and 3 bases for J; bases not matched to a gene: 5. The CDR3 region is CASSLEAGGVGNTIYF. CDR3 DNA sequence: TGCGCCAGCAGCTTGGAGGCAGGGGGCGTTGGAAACACCATATATTTT.